Listed below are T cell receptor beta chains from one sample, sequenced in a study of monozygotic twins with inflammatory bowel disease. TCRdb re-analyzed the 5' RACE reads; it lists each CDR3 protein once, without DNA. Here the sample table reports 400,000 or so distinct CDR3 sequences. Sequenced: blood. These receptors were taken from a human donor with ulcerative colitis or Crohn's disease, or a healthy co-twin of an affected twin (not recorded which). Both conserved end residues are part of each CDR3.

CDR3: CASSSLLYVGELFF
J: TRBJ2-2
V: TRBV6-4

CDR3: CATSRDSRTSGRADTQYF
J: TRBJ2-3
V: TRBV15

CDR3: CASSQGQDNQPQHF
J: TRBJ1-5
V: TRBV3-1

CDR3: CASSLALGSSDTQYF
J: TRBJ2-3
V: TRBV5-4

CDR3: CASRNQGNYGYTF
J: TRBJ1-2
V: TRBV3-1

CDR3: CASSLISVSTDTQYF
J: TRBJ2-3
V: TRBV11-2

CDR3: CASSLRAGNEKLFF
J: TRBJ1-4
V: TRBV5-4

CDR3: CASETAGTGNTIYF
J: TRBJ1-3
V: TRBV5-4

CDR3: CASSQASGSANEQFF
J: TRBJ2-1
V: TRBV4-3

CDR3: CASTSGDYNEQFF
J: TRBJ2-1
V: TRBV10-3

CDR3: CSARPLGGGGIQETQYF
J: TRBJ2-5
V: TRBV20-1

CDR3: CASSLEVGGYTEAFF
J: TRBJ1-1
V: TRBV5-1

CDR3: CASIRVGGSYNEQFF
J: TRBJ2-1
V: TRBV19

CDR3: CASSLVGDRYEQYF
J: TRBJ2-7
V: TRBV11-2

CDR3: CASAGRNAYNEQFF
J: TRBJ2-1
V: TRBV4-1

CDR3: CASSQEEGLRNIQYF
J: TRBJ2-4
V: TRBV14

CDR3: CASSQEVAGNTYNEQFF
J: TRBJ2-1
V: TRBV4-2

CDR3: CASSPSHEQYF
J: TRBJ2-7
V: TRBV7-3

CDR3: CASSLLAGVSGELFF
J: TRBJ2-2
V: TRBV27

CDR3: CASSLGQRGNIQYF
J: TRBJ2-4
V: TRBV12-3/TRBV12-4

CDR3: CASSVGASPPQYF
J: TRBJ2-3
V: TRBV6-1

CDR3: CASSSQAGGYEQYF
J: TRBJ2-7
V: TRBV7-2

CDR3: CASSLDRARDEQFF
J: TRBJ2-1
V: TRBV7-3

CDR3: CASSQETGGVGQLQHF
J: TRBJ1-5
V: TRBV3-1

CDR3: CASRDPIRDNANYGYTF
J: TRBJ1-2
V: TRBV19

CDR3: CASSLEYRDYEQYF
J: TRBJ2-7
V: TRBV5-1

CDR3: CASSLGLRHEQFF
J: TRBJ2-1
V: TRBV12-3/TRBV12-4

CDR3: CASSPYGVPTGELFF
J: TRBJ2-2
V: TRBV6-1

CDR3: CASSPGQFPYGYTF
J: TRBJ1-2
V: TRBV6-6

CDR3: CAIRDSGTPFDEQFF
J: TRBJ2-1
V: TRBV10-3

CDR3: CASGGALRTDTQYF
J: TRBJ2-3
V: TRBV3-1

CDR3: CSIIGTANTEAFF
J: TRBJ1-1
V: TRBV29-1

CDR3: CASSPHSQARDSPLHF
J: TRBJ1-6
V: TRBV9

CDR3: CSVERERFVYNEQFF
J: TRBJ2-1
V: TRBV29-1

CDR3: CAWSLNTDTQYF
J: TRBJ2-3
V: TRBV30

CDR3: CSASPRTVNQPQHF
J: TRBJ1-5
V: TRBV20-1

CDR3: CASSFGTGGKAGELFF
J: TRBJ2-2
V: TRBV12-3/TRBV12-4

CDR3: CASSLSGVVETQYF
J: TRBJ2-5
V: TRBV5-1

CDR3: CSVEGVLGETQYF
J: TRBJ2-5
V: TRBV29-1

CDR3: CASSRETGSSSYNEQFF
J: TRBJ2-1
V: TRBV12-3/TRBV12-4

CDR3: CASSQGGKGRGNEQYF
J: TRBJ2-7
V: TRBV3-1

CDR3: CASSILGQGINQPQHF
J: TRBJ1-5
V: TRBV19

CDR3: CASSLPIGGGERVQETQYF
J: TRBJ2-5
V: TRBV27

CDR3: CASSLDVGWNTGELFF
J: TRBJ2-2
V: TRBV5-1

CDR3: CASSFRKGGRETQYF
J: TRBJ2-5
V: TRBV5-6

CDR3: CASSLALGQTSNTEAFF
J: TRBJ1-1
V: TRBV18

CDR3: CAIGRGEKLFF
J: TRBJ1-4
V: TRBV5-4

CDR3: CSARVSGRGSEEQYF
J: TRBJ2-7
V: TRBV20-1

CDR3: CASSDRTVGTGELFF
J: TRBJ2-2
V: TRBV5-1

CDR3: CASSQDLSEYRYGYTF
J: TRBJ1-2
V: TRBV3-1

CDR3: CASRRSGTTGELFF
J: TRBJ2-2
V: TRBV6-2/TRBV6-3

CDR3: CASGSGTDYNEKLFF
J: TRBJ1-4
V: TRBV12-3/TRBV12-4

CDR3: CASSQASSGSRGYEQYF
J: TRBJ2-7
V: TRBV14